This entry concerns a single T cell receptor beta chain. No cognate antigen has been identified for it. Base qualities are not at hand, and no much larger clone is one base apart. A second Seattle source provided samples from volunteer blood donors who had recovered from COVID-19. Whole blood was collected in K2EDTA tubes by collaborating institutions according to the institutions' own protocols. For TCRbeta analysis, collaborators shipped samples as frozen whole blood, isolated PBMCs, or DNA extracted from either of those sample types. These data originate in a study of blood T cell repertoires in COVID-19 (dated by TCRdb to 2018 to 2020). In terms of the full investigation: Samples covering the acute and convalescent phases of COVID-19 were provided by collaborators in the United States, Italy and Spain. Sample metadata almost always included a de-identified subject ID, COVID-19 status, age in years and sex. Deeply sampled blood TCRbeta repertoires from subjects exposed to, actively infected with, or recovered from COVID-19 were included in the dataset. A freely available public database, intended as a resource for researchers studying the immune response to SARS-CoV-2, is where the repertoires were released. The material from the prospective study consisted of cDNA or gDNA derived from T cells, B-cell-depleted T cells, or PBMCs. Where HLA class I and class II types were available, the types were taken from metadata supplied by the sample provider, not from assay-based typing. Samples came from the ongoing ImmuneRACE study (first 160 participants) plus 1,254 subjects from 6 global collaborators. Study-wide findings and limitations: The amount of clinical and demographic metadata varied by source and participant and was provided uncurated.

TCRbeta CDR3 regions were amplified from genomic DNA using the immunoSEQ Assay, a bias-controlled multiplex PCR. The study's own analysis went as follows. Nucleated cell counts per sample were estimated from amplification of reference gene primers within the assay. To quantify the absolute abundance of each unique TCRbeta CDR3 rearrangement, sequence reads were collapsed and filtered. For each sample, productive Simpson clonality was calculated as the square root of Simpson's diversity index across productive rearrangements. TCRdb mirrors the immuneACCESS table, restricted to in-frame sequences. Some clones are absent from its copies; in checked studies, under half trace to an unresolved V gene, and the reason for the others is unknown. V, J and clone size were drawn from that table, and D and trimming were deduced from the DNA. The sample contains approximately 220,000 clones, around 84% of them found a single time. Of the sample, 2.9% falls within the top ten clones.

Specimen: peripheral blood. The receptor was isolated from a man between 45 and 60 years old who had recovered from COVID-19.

The nucleotides read TGTGCCAGCTCACCGAGACAGGGTGGCCACAATGAGCAGTTCTTC. The translation is CASSPRQGGHNEQFF. The rearranged segments are TRBV18 and TRBJ2-1; 7 middle bases align to TRBD1. Trimming accounts for 3 bases at V and 5 bases at J, while the number of junction bases matched to no gene is 7. In the germline V gene, CDR1 corresponds to KGHSH and CDR2 to LQKENI. The CDR3 has 15 amino acids, counting the end cysteine and phenylalanine. Only the CDR3 portion is preserved as DNA: 45 bases, with reading frame beginning at the first base.